These 12 T cell receptor beta chains share one sample of origin, sequenced in a study of brain T cells in children with intractable seizures. Only in-frame clones appear in the TCRdb table, and some are missing; sequencing was by immunoSEQ multiplex PCR. The sample lists tens of thousands of clones, roughly 91% occurring once. Material: peripheral blood, obtained at surgery. These receptors all stem from a boy less than two years old with tuberous sclerosis and intractable seizures.

The J gene is TRBJ2-5, the V gene TRBV4-1, with 9 nucleotides matching TRBD2. Germline CDR1 and CDR2: MGHRA and YSYEKL. Unmatched junction bases numbered 8, after V lost 4 bases and J lost 2 bases. CDR3 length: 16 amino acids. The CDR3 sequence: CASSLFSGGKQETQYF. DNA of the CDR3: TGCGCCAGCAGCCTTTTTAGCGGGGGTAAACAAGAGACCCAGTACTTC.

V and J are TRBV27 and TRBJ2-7, with a tentative D call TRBD1 (5 bases). V lost 6 bases to trimming and J lost 2 bases, with 17 bases between them. The germline V gene has CDR1 MNHEY and CDR2 SMNVEV (reference sequence). This CDR3 is 15 amino acids long. DNA for the CDR3: TGTGCCAGCAGACCGAGTACGGACAATCCCTACGAGCAGTACTTC. Residues: CASRPSTDNPYEQYF.

This chain uses TRBV6-1 with TRBJ2-3, with D unresolved. Trimming shortened V by 1 base and J by 9 bases, and 20 bases separated the two germline ends. The CDR3 is made up of 16 amino acids. In germline, CDR1 is MNHNS, CDR2 SASEGT. CDR3 region: CASSEGPIGPVATQYF. CDR3 DNA sequence: TGTGCCAGCAGTGAAGGTCCAATCGGTCCTGTGGCCACGCAGTATTTT.

The chain combines TRBV7-3 with TRBJ2-2, with 7 bases matching TRBD2. The CDR3 has 13 residues. Germline V gene sequence: CDR1 SGHTA, CDR2 FQGTGA. After removal of 5 bases from V and 8 bases from J, the junction contained 5 bases not matched to a gene. The CDR3: CASSPSGTGELFF. CDR3 nucleotide sequence: TGTGCCAGCAGCCCGAGCGGGACGGGGGAGCTGTTTTTT. Complete variable domain (other parts from reference TRBV7-3 and TRBJ2-2): GAGVSQTPSNKVTEKGKYVELRCDPISGHTALYWYRQSLGQGPEFLIYFQGTGAADDSGLPNDRFFAVRPEGSVSTLKIQRTERGDSAVYLCASSPSGTGELFFGEGSRLTVL.

The chain links TRBV6-5 to TRBJ2-2; D not resolved. The CDR3 length is 13 residues. V lost 6 bases and J 5 bases, leaving 10 bases between the germline ends. The germline V gene encodes CDR1 MNHEY and CDR2 SVGAGI. The CDR3 here is CASSRTVTGELFF. The CDR3 region has the DNA TGTGCCAGCAGCCGGACGGTAACCGGGGAGCTGTTTTTT.

V and J are TRBV27 and TRBJ1-5, with 10 bases fitting TRBD1. Germline V gene sequence: CDR1 MNHEY, CDR2 SMNVEV (reference sequence). This CDR3 comprises 15 residues. Unmatched junction bases numbered 7, after V lost 5 bases and J lost 6 bases. The CDR3, as DNA: TGTGCCAGCAGTCCGGCCAGGGACAGGGGTCAGCCCCAGCATTTT. This translates into CASSPARDRGQPQHF.

The CDR3 is CASRRTTDRREQYF. The CDR3 DNA reads TGTGCCAGCAGGCGGACGACGGACCGTCGCGAGCAGTACTTC. The J gene is TRBJ2-7, the V gene TRBV7-6; D gene unclear. The length of the CDR3 is 14 residues. Germline loops: CDR1 SGHVS, CDR2 FNYEAQ. The V end lost 6 bases, the J end lost 6 bases, and 18 bases lay between the germline ends. Supplemented by reference TRBV7-6 and TRBJ2-7, the full variable domain reads GAGVSQSPRYKVTKRGQDVALRCDPISGHVSLYWYRQALGQGPEFLTYFNYEAQQDKSGLPNDRFSAERPEGSISTLTIQRTEQRDSAMYRCASRRTTDRREQYFGPGTRLTVT.

This chain uses TRBV4-1 with TRBJ1-6; tentatively, D is TRBD1 (5 bases). Per the germline V gene, CDR1 is MGHRA and CDR2 is YSYEKL. Trimming pared 5 bases from V and 7 bases from J, leaving 15 bases between. The CDR3 has 15 residues. The DNA of the CDR3 is TGCGCCAGCAGCACACGGGACCGAGAGAATTCACCCCTCCACTTT. This sequence encodes CASSTRDRENSPLHF.

The genes are TRBV5-4 and TRBJ2-3; D gene unclear. The CDR3 spans 16 residues. With 0 bases removed from V and 1 base from J, the gap between germline ends came to 12 bases. Germline assignment: CDR1 SGHNT and CDR2 YYREEE (reference sequence). The CDR3 loop reads CASSLEVTVGTDTQYF. The CDR3 DNA reads as TGTGCCAGCAGCTTGGAGGTTACAGTTGGCACAGATACGCAGTATTTT. Drawing the rest from reference TRBV5-4 and TRBJ2-3, the complete variable domain is ETGVTQSPTHLIKTRGQQVTLRCSSQSGHNTVSWYQQALGQGPQFIFQYYREEENGRGNFPPRFSGLQFPNYSSELNVNALELDDSALYLCASSLEVTVGTDTQYFGPGTRLTVL.

This clone was detected a few times. This chain connects TRBV13 to TRBJ1-1, with D perhaps TRBD1 (5 bases). Trimming pared 6 bases from V and 4 bases from J, leaving 18 bases between. Germline CDR1 and CDR2: PRHDT and FYEKMQ (reference sequence). This CDR3 has 15 residues. CDR3 amino acids: CASSIEGQGSTEAFF. DNA for the CDR3: TGTGCCAGCAGTATCGAGGGGCAGGGCTCCACTGAAGCTTTCTTT. Based on the CDR3 plus reference TRBV13 and TRBJ1-1, the full variable domain is AAGVIQSPRHLIKEKRETATLKCYPIPRHDTVYWYQQGPGQDPQFLISFYEKMQSDKGSIPDRFSAQQFSDYHSELNMSSLELGDSALYFCASSIEGQGSTEAFFGQGTRLTVV.

J is TRBJ2-3 and V is TRBV6-6; TRBD2 matches at 9 bases. J was trimmed by 4 bases and V by 2 bases; bases with no gene match: 7. CDR1 and CDR2 (germline): MNHNY, SVGAGI (reference sequence). This CDR3 comprises 16 residues. The chain's CDR3 is CASSYDSGSIADTQYF. The CDR3 DNA reads as TGTGCCAGCAGTTACGATAGCGGGAGTATAGCAGATACGCAGTATTTT.

The chain combines TRBV30 with TRBJ2-6; D unresolved. V was pared by 7 bases and J by 2 bases, with 3 bases between. This CDR3 spans 11 amino acids. Germline V lookup: CDR1 GTSNPN, CDR2 SVGIG (reference sequence). The CDR3 DNA reads TGTGCCTACGCTGGGGCCAACGTCCTGACTTTC. Protein sequence: CAYAGANVLTF.